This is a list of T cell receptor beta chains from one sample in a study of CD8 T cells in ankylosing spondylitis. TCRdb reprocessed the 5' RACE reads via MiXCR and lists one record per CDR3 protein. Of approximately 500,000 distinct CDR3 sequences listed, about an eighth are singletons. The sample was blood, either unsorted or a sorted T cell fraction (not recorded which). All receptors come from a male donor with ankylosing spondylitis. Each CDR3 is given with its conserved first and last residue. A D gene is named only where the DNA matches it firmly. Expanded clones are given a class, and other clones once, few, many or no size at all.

cdr3_nt: TGCAGCGTTGAGAGCAGGGCAGGGGCCGCCCGCACCTTC; cdr3_aa: CSVESRAGAARTF; cdr3_length: 13; clone_size: few; v_call: TRBV29-1; d_call: .; j_call: TRBJ1-2
cdr3_nt: TGTGCCAGCAGCTTAGGGACTTACTACGAGCAGTACTTC; cdr3_aa: CASSLGTYYEQYF; cdr3_length: 13; clone_size: many; v_call: TRBV7-2; d_call: .; j_call: TRBJ2-7
cdr3_nt: TGTGCCAGCTCACTCTCCGGCCAAATGTCCTACAATGAGCAGTTCTTC; cdr3_aa: CASSLSGQMSYNEQFF; cdr3_length: 16; clone_size: .; v_call: TRBV18; d_call: .; j_call: TRBJ2-1
cdr3_nt: TGTGCCAGCAGCCGACGACATCACACCGGGGAGCTGTTTTTT; cdr3_aa: CASSRRHHTGELFF; cdr3_length: 14; clone_size: .; v_call: TRBV3-1; d_call: .; j_call: TRBJ2-2
cdr3_nt: TGCGCCAGCAGCCTTTTCGGACTGAATGAGCAGTTCTTC; cdr3_aa: CASSLFGLNEQFF; cdr3_length: 13; clone_size: few; v_call: TRBV5-1; d_call: .; j_call: TRBJ2-1
cdr3_nt: TGCGCCAGCAAGTTTGGTATGGGGACGCTAATAGAGACCCAGTACTTC; cdr3_aa: CASKFGMGTLIETQYF; cdr3_length: 16; clone_size: few; v_call: TRBV5-1; d_call: .; j_call: TRBJ2-5
cdr3_nt: TGTGCCAGCAGCCAGTTTAAGAGCGGGAGGTCTACAGATACGCAGTATTTT; cdr3_aa: CASSQFKSGRSTDTQYF; cdr3_length: 17; clone_size: .; v_call: TRBV7-9; d_call: TRBD2; j_call: TRBJ2-3
cdr3_nt: TGCGCCAGCAGCTTGGGAGGGGGCGAGGGAAAACTGTTTTTT; cdr3_aa: CASSLGGGEGKLFF; cdr3_length: 14; clone_size: .; v_call: TRBV5-1; d_call: TRBD1; j_call: TRBJ1-4
cdr3_nt: TGCAGTGCTAGGACAGCCATGAACACTGAAGCTTTCTTT; cdr3_aa: CSARTAMNTEAFF; cdr3_length: 13; clone_size: many; v_call: TRBV20-1; d_call: .; j_call: TRBJ1-1
cdr3_nt: TGTGCCAGCAGTGAAATTAGCGGGAGTAAAGAGACCCAGTACTTC; cdr3_aa: CASSEISGSKETQYF; cdr3_length: 15; clone_size: .; v_call: TRBV25-1; d_call: TRBD2; j_call: TRBJ2-5
cdr3_nt: TGTGCCATCAGGAAGGGACAGGGGGCGACTTACGAGCAGTACTTC; cdr3_aa: CAIRKGQGATYEQYF; cdr3_length: 15; clone_size: few; v_call: TRBV10-3; d_call: TRBD1; j_call: TRBJ2-7
cdr3_nt: TGTGCCAGCAGCTCCGGGACCAAAAACATTCAGTACTTC; cdr3_aa: CASSSGTKNIQYF; cdr3_length: 13; clone_size: few; v_call: TRBV7-2; d_call: .; j_call: TRBJ2-4
cdr3_nt: TGTGCCAGCAGCTTAGACGGCGGGGTTGAGCAGTTCTTC; cdr3_aa: CASSLDGGVEQFF; cdr3_length: 13; clone_size: .; v_call: TRBV7-9; d_call: .; j_call: TRBJ2-1
cdr3_nt: TGTGCCAGCAGTATGGACGGTCAGATCAATGAGCAGTTCTTC; cdr3_aa: CASSMDGQINEQFF; cdr3_length: 14; clone_size: few; v_call: TRBV6-4; d_call: .; j_call: TRBJ2-1
cdr3_nt: TGCAGTGCTAGAAAGGATCCACAGTACTTC; cdr3_aa: CSARKDPQYF; cdr3_length: 10; clone_size: few; v_call: TRBV20-1; d_call: .; j_call: TRBJ2-7
cdr3_nt: TGCAGTGCTAACAAGCCCCAGTACACAGATACGCAGTATTTT; cdr3_aa: CSANKPQYTDTQYF; cdr3_length: 14; clone_size: few; v_call: TRBV20-1; d_call: .; j_call: TRBJ2-3
cdr3_nt: TGTGCCAGCAGCCAATTAGCGGGAGGGGCAGATACGCAGTATTTT; cdr3_aa: CASSQLAGGADTQYF; cdr3_length: 15; clone_size: .; v_call: TRBV4-2; d_call: TRBD2; j_call: TRBJ2-3
cdr3_nt: TGTGCCAGCAGCCGAAGCCGGGACGGCGACTTTAGCTCCTACAATGAGCAGTTCTTC; cdr3_aa: CASSRSRDGDFSSYNEQFF; cdr3_length: 19; clone_size: .; v_call: TRBV11-2; d_call: .; j_call: TRBJ2-1
cdr3_nt: TGTGCCAGCTCACCAATGCAGGGAGGTCAGAACACTGAAGCTTTCTTT; cdr3_aa: CASSPMQGGQNTEAFF; cdr3_length: 16; clone_size: .; v_call: TRBV18; d_call: .; j_call: TRBJ1-1
cdr3_nt: TGCGCCAGCAGTGAGGGGCTAGCGGGAGGAGCCGGGGAGCTGTTTTTT; cdr3_aa: CASSEGLAGGAGELFF; cdr3_length: 16; clone_size: .; v_call: TRBV10-1; d_call: TRBD2; j_call: TRBJ2-2
cdr3_nt: TGCAGTGCTAGAGGTGGTGGGCCAGGGCGTCGCACTGAAGCTTTCTTT; cdr3_aa: CSARGGGPGRRTEAFF; cdr3_length: 16; clone_size: few; v_call: TRBV20-1; d_call: .; j_call: TRBJ1-1
cdr3_nt: TGTGCCAGCAGTTTCCGTTCGACAGGGAAGACTGAAGCTTTCTTT; cdr3_aa: CASSFRSTGKTEAFF; cdr3_length: 15; clone_size: many; v_call: TRBV12-3/TRBV12-4; d_call: TRBD1; j_call: TRBJ1-1
cdr3_nt: TGTGCCACCAGAGGCTGGGGTGATTCACCCCTCCACTTT; cdr3_aa: CATRGWGDSPLHF; cdr3_length: 13; clone_size: few; v_call: TRBV15; d_call: .; j_call: TRBJ1-6
cdr3_nt: TGTGCCAGCAGCCAACTAGCGGGCTTCACAGATACGCAGTATTTT; cdr3_aa: CASSQLAGFTDTQYF; cdr3_length: 15; clone_size: many; v_call: TRBV3-1; d_call: TRBD2; j_call: TRBJ2-3
cdr3_nt: TGTGCCAGCAGCCCCCAACCGCAGGGGATTGGGGAGCAGTACTTC; cdr3_aa: CASSPQPQGIGEQYF; cdr3_length: 15; clone_size: .; v_call: TRBV11-2; d_call: .; j_call: TRBJ2-7
cdr3_nt: TGTGCCAGCAGTCCCCAAGGGGTTAGCTACACCTTC; cdr3_aa: CASSPQGVSYTF; cdr3_length: 12; clone_size: .; v_call: TRBV25-1; d_call: .; j_call: TRBJ1-2
cdr3_nt: TGCAGTGCTAGAGGCTCTAGCGGGCCTTTAACAGATACGCAGTATTTT; cdr3_aa: CSARGSSGPLTDTQYF; cdr3_length: 16; clone_size: few; v_call: TRBV20-1; d_call: TRBD2; j_call: TRBJ2-3
cdr3_nt: TGTGCCAGCAGGTTCGACAGATCCACCGGGGAGCTGTTTTTT; cdr3_aa: CASRFDRSTGELFF; cdr3_length: 14; clone_size: once; v_call: TRBV2; d_call: .; j_call: TRBJ2-2
cdr3_nt: TGTGCCAGCAGCAGAATAATGGGGGCTGACACCGGGGAGCTGTTTTTT; cdr3_aa: CASSRIMGADTGELFF; cdr3_length: 16; clone_size: few; v_call: TRBV11-2; d_call: .; j_call: TRBJ2-2
cdr3_nt: TGTGCCAGCAGTTACTTAAAGCGTCATGAGCAGTTCTTC; cdr3_aa: CASSYLKRHEQFF; cdr3_length: 13; clone_size: .; v_call: TRBV6-8; d_call: .; j_call: TRBJ2-1
cdr3_nt: TGTGCCAGCGCTCAGTACAATGAGCAGTTCTTC; cdr3_aa: CASAQYNEQFF; cdr3_length: 11; clone_size: few; v_call: TRBV3-1; d_call: .; j_call: TRBJ2-1
cdr3_nt: TGTGCCAGCAGCCTAAGGGGGACAGGGCAAGAGACCCAGTACTTC; cdr3_aa: CASSLRGTGQETQYF; cdr3_length: 15; clone_size: .; v_call: TRBV11-2; d_call: TRBD1; j_call: TRBJ2-5
cdr3_nt: TGTGCCTGGGAACCAGGGTTTGGAATGAACACTGAAGCTTTCTTT; cdr3_aa: CAWEPGFGMNTEAFF; cdr3_length: 15; clone_size: .; v_call: TRBV30; d_call: .; j_call: TRBJ1-1
cdr3_nt: TGCGCCAGCAGTCCCGGGACGGGTGATGGGACCCAGTACTTC; cdr3_aa: CASSPGTGDGTQYF; cdr3_length: 14; clone_size: few; v_call: TRBV5-1; d_call: .; j_call: TRBJ2-5
cdr3_nt: TGTGCCAGCAGCCCGACTAGCGGGAGCCAAGAGACCCAGTACTTC; cdr3_aa: CASSPTSGSQETQYF; cdr3_length: 15; clone_size: many; v_call: TRBV7-9; d_call: TRBD2; j_call: TRBJ2-5
cdr3_nt: TGTGCCAGCAAGTCGGACTGGCACTATTGCTACACCTTC; cdr3_aa: CASKSDWHYCYTF; cdr3_length: 13; clone_size: .; v_call: TRBV6-1; d_call: .; j_call: TRBJ1-2
cdr3_nt: TGTGCCACCAGCAGAAAACAGGGCGGGAATTCACCCCTCCACTTT; cdr3_aa: CATSRKQGGNSPLHF; cdr3_length: 15; clone_size: few; v_call: TRBV15; d_call: .; j_call: TRBJ1-6
cdr3_nt: TGCAGCGTCGATGGGACAGGGGAAGGAATTGGTGAAGCTTTCTTT; cdr3_aa: CSVDGTGEGIGEAFF; cdr3_length: 15; clone_size: .; v_call: TRBV29-1; d_call: TRBD1; j_call: TRBJ1-1
cdr3_nt: TGTGCCACCAGCGACCCTAGGGGCTCTGGAAACACCATATATTTT; cdr3_aa: CATSDPRGSGNTIYF; cdr3_length: 15; clone_size: few; v_call: TRBV24-1; d_call: .; j_call: TRBJ1-3
cdr3_nt: TGTGCCAGCAGTTTATCGGTAGCGACTAGCACAGATACGCAGTATTTT; cdr3_aa: CASSLSVATSTDTQYF; cdr3_length: 16; clone_size: .; v_call: TRBV27; d_call: .; j_call: TRBJ2-3
cdr3_nt: TGTGCCAGCAGCACTAGGACTAGCGGAACCTACGAGCAGTACTTC; cdr3_aa: CASSTRTSGTYEQYF; cdr3_length: 15; clone_size: .; v_call: TRBV9; d_call: TRBD2; j_call: TRBJ2-7
cdr3_nt: TGTGCCAGCAGTACCCGCTCCGGGAGGGCCTACAATGAGCAGTTCTTC; cdr3_aa: CASSTRSGRAYNEQFF; cdr3_length: 16; clone_size: .; v_call: TRBV2; d_call: TRBD2; j_call: TRBJ2-1
cdr3_nt: TGTGCCAGCAGCCCCGGCGGGGTGGAGCTGTTTTTT; cdr3_aa: CASSPGGVELFF; cdr3_length: 12; clone_size: few; v_call: TRBV7-2; d_call: .; j_call: TRBJ2-2
cdr3_nt: TGTGCCAGCAGCTGGACAGGGGCTAACTATGGCTACACCTTC; cdr3_aa: CASSWTGANYGYTF; cdr3_length: 14; clone_size: few; v_call: TRBV5-4; d_call: TRBD1; j_call: TRBJ1-2
cdr3_nt: TGTGCCAGCAGCTTAGGGGCGGAGGCAGATACGCAGTATTTT; cdr3_aa: CASSLGAEADTQYF; cdr3_length: 14; clone_size: few; v_call: TRBV7-9; d_call: .; j_call: TRBJ2-3
cdr3_nt: TGCGCCAGCGGCACAGGGATCCTCAACACTGAAGCTTTCTTT; cdr3_aa: CASGTGILNTEAFF; cdr3_length: 14; clone_size: .; v_call: TRBV5-1; d_call: .; j_call: TRBJ1-1
cdr3_nt: TGTGCCAGCAGCTTAGATGGCACAACGAATGAAAAACTGTTTTTT; cdr3_aa: CASSLDGTTNEKLFF; cdr3_length: 15; clone_size: many; v_call: TRBV11-2; d_call: .; j_call: TRBJ1-4
cdr3_nt: TGCGCCAGCAGTGAGTCAGGAGGACCCCATAATTCACCCCTCCACTTT; cdr3_aa: CASSESGGPHNSPLHF; cdr3_length: 16; clone_size: many; v_call: TRBV10-2; d_call: .; j_call: TRBJ1-6
cdr3_nt: TGTGCCACCAGCAGGGCTACCGGGACTAGCGGGAGCAATGAGCAGTTCTTC; cdr3_aa: CATSRATGTSGSNEQFF; cdr3_length: 17; clone_size: few; v_call: TRBV15; d_call: TRBD2; j_call: TRBJ2-1
cdr3_nt: TGTGCCAGCAGCTATACTAGCGGGACGAACACCGGGGAGCTGTTTTTT; cdr3_aa: CASSYTSGTNTGELFF; cdr3_length: 16; clone_size: many; v_call: TRBV12-3/TRBV12-4; d_call: TRBD2; j_call: TRBJ2-2
cdr3_nt: TGTGCCAGCAGTTGGAAGACTAGCGGGATACAGTTCTTC; cdr3_aa: CASSWKTSGIQFF; cdr3_length: 13; clone_size: many; v_call: TRBV7-9; d_call: TRBD2; j_call: TRBJ2-1
cdr3_nt: TGTGCCAGCAGTTTATTGAGGGCCTTGGGGGATTCACCCCTCCACTTT; cdr3_aa: CASSLLRALGDSPLHF; cdr3_length: 16; clone_size: .; v_call: TRBV27; d_call: .; j_call: TRBJ1-6
cdr3_nt: TGTGCCTGGGGGAGTTTTGGGACAGCCCGAGTTGGGGAGCTGTTTTTT; cdr3_aa: CAWGSFGTARVGELFF; cdr3_length: 16; clone_size: .; v_call: TRBV30; d_call: TRBD1; j_call: TRBJ2-2
cdr3_nt: TGCAGTGCTAGGGGACTTGGGGTAGCGGGAGTAGGAGAGCAGTTCTTC; cdr3_aa: CSARGLGVAGVGEQFF; cdr3_length: 16; clone_size: .; v_call: TRBV20-1; d_call: TRBD2; j_call: TRBJ2-1
cdr3_nt: TGCAGTGCTAGGATTAGCGGACGGGACATTCAGTACTTC; cdr3_aa: CSARISGRDIQYF; cdr3_length: 13; clone_size: few; v_call: TRBV20-1; d_call: .; j_call: TRBJ2-4